This TCR beta chain appears in the sequencing data of a study of T cell responses to AZD1222 COVID-19 vaccine. This clone has just one count. Sequenced by immunoSEQ multiplex PCR; TCRdb stores in-frame clones only, minus some. Altogether roughly 150,000 clones are present, around 90% being singletons, with the ten largest covering 1.9%. Germline loops: CDR1 GTSNPN, CDR2 SVGIG (reference sequence). The CDR3 contains 15 residues. The germline V and J ends were trimmed by 4 bases and 0 bases, with 15 bases remaining between them. This TCR came from an adult in good health. The sequencing here drew on peripheral blood, taken on day 0 of AZD1222 vaccination. This chain connects TRBV30 to TRBJ1-2; unclear D gene. The chain's CDR3 is CAWTLNGIPNYGYTF. CDR3 nucleotides: TGTGCCTGGACCCTGAACGGGATACCTAACTATGGCTACACCTTC.